This TCR beta chain was recorded in a study of blood T cell repertoires in COVID-19. Turning to the study itself: COVID-19 samples collected from the United States, Italy and Spain covered acute and convalescent phases. PBMCs, B-cell-depleted T cells, or T cells provided the cDNA or gDNA that made up the material.

The CDR3 is 13 amino acids. Trimming stripped 7 bases from V and 5 bases from J, with 12 bases between. Germline V gene lookup returns CDR1 MNHEY and CDR2 SVGAGI. The authors' processing: Reference gene primers were amplified, and this amplification served to estimate nucleated cell counts. Method: immunoSEQ multiplex PCR; TCRdb's copy keeps in-frame clones and lacks some. V and J calls and clone size are copied from that table; D and trimming were computed from the DNA. Among some 58,000 clones listed, around nine tenths were seen once. This chain uses TRBV6-5 with TRBJ2-1, with D possibly being TRBD1 (6 bases). The sample taken for sequencing was peripheral blood. This receptor was identified in a human donor in a cohort sampled during active COVID-19. The CDR3 loop reads CASNLDRNNEQFF. The CDR3 DNA reads as TGTGCCAGCAACCTAGACAGGAACAATGAGCAGTTCTTC.